This T cell receptor (beta chain) was documented in a study of blood T cell repertoires in COVID-19. About the study: Spain, Italy and the United States supplied samples that represented acute and convalescent COVID-19. Sources were T cells, B-cell-depleted T cells, or PBMCs; the material itself was cDNA or gDNA.

This CDR3 spans 16 amino acids. CDR1 and CDR2 from the germline V gene are MGHRA and YSYEKL. Unmatched junction bases numbered 9, after V lost 3 bases and J lost 2 bases. Original handling: Amplification from reference gene primers served as the basis for estimated nucleated cell counts. TCRdb keeps only in-frame clones here, not all; method: immunoSEQ multiplex PCR. V and J calls and clone size are as listed in that table; D and trimming were resolved from the DNA. The data contain 200,000 or so clones, 80% to 85% of them singletons. The sequence came from a woman aged 60-70 years who had recovered from COVID-19. The sample was peripheral blood. The chain links TRBV4-1 to TRBJ2-7; 8 nucleotides line up with TRBD2. The CDR3 nucleotides are TGCGCCAGCAGCCATACCAGCGGGGGCGGAACCTACGAGCAGTACTTC. This codes for CASSHTSGGGTYEQYF.